Below are 18 T cell receptor beta chains sequenced from a single sample in a study of molecular identifiers for immune sequencing clone quantification (dated by TCRdb to between 2017 and 2018). The library was made by PCR. Sequencing instrument: Illumina HiSeq 4000. The public reads were quality trimmed at Q25 with fastp and then assembled into clones with MiXCR by TCRdb, keeping productive beta chains. Every entry covers one CDR3 protein and lists the most common genes and DNA from its rows. The sample profile shows 55,000 to 75,000 distinct CDR3 sequences; around a sixth of them were found once. Around 1.5% of the sample is taken by the ten largest. Source material: naive CD8+ T cells from blood, with Jurkat cell RNA spiked in. The cell subset or site label on this specimen signifies: FACS-sorted CD8+CD4-CCR7+CD45RA+ naive T cells. These receptors came from a human donor in good health. Some libraries in this study had Jurkat cell RNA spiked in.

This clonotype was detected ten times or more. The V and J genes are TRBV7-8 and TRBJ2-1; possibly TRBD2 for D (5 bases). Germline CDR1 SGHVS, CDR2 FQNEAQ. The CDR3 sequence is 17 residues long. V dropped 6 bases and J dropped 6 bases, with 24 bases sitting between them. The CDR3 protein is CASRSQAERWAGNEQFF. DNA of the CDR3: TGTGCCAGCAGATCACAAGCCGAGCGGTGGGCAGGCAATGAGCAGTTCTTC.

This clonotype has ten or more counts. This sequence joins TRBV3-1 and TRBJ2-3; 14 positions agree with TRBD2. Germline V gene lookup returns CDR1 LGHDT and CDR2 YNNKEL (reference sequence). The CDR3 has 15 amino acids. With V trimmed by 4 bases and J by 4 bases, 1 base remained unmatched. CDR3 in amino acids: CASSPGLAGADTQYF. In nucleotides, the CDR3 is TGTGCCAGCAGCCCGGGACTAGCGGGAGCAGATACGCAGTATTTT.

This clonotype has a count of ten or more. V and J are TRBV4-3 and TRBJ2-3; D may be TRBD1 (6 bases). With 1 base removed from V and 1 base from J, the gap between germline ends came to 9 bases. The CDR3 is 15 amino acids. Germline loops: CDR1 LGHNA, CDR2 YSLEER. DNA of the CDR3: TGCGCCAGCAGCCAAGGGGACACGGGCACAGATACGCAGTATTTT. Its protein product is CASSQGDTGTDTQYF.

This rearrangement joins TRBV20-1 to TRBJ2-7, with unresolved D. The ends were cut back, 0 bases at V and 3 bases at J, with 15 bases in the middle. CDR1 and CDR2 (germline): DFQATT, SNEGSKA (reference sequence). The CDR3 length is 15 residues. The CDR3 DNA reads as TGCAGTGCTAGAGAGATCGAGTCCCCAATCTACGAGCAGTACTTC. This translates into CSAREIESPIYEQYF.

This clonotype was counted between two and nine times. The V and J genes are TRBV20-1 and TRBJ2-7, with TRBD2 matching over 11 bases. This CDR3 has 16 residues. Per germline, CDR1 DFQATT and CDR2 SNEGSKA (reference sequence). V trimming: 0 bases; J trimming: 2 bases; junction bases outside the gene matches: 6. The DNA for the CDR3 is TGCAGTGCTAGAGACGTTAGCGGGAGGGTGCCCTACGAGCAGTACTTC. Its translation: CSARDVSGRVPYEQYF.

This clonotype was recorded at least ten times. J is TRBJ2-2 and V is TRBV27, with no clear D. The CDR3 runs to 15 residues. Between the trimmed V and J ends, which lost 6 bases and 4 bases, there was a span of 15 bases. Germline-derived CDR1 and CDR2 are MNHEY and SMNVEV (reference sequence). CDR3 in DNA: TGTGCCAGCAGACCAAAAGTATCGGGCACCGGGGAGCTGTTTTTT. It yields the protein CASRPKVSGTGELFF.

A note on this clonotype: This may come from a read error, since a much larger clone is one base off. V usage is TRBV30 and J usage is TRBJ2-2, with TRBD2 matching over 10 bases. V shed 3 bases and J 5 bases; nucleotides not matched to a gene: 18. Germline V gene sequence: CDR1 GTSNPN, CDR2 SVGIG (reference sequence). The CDR3 loop spans 19 amino acids. The CDR3 region has the DNA TGTGCCTGGAGCACCCAAGGTCGGAGCGGGAGGGCCCGTACCGGGGAGCTGTTTTTT. Its protein product is CAWSTQGRSGRARTGELFF.

Comment on this clonotype: One base away lies a much larger clone, so this may be a sequencing read error. This CDR3 is missing its conserved last phenylalanine or tryptophan, likely due to a read error. The V call is TRBV28, the J call TRBJ1-5; D call uncertain. The V and J ends lost 6 bases and 5 bases respectively, with 14 bases between them. Germline values: CDR1 MDHEN, CDR2 SYDVKM. CDR3 length: 14 amino acids. For the CDR3, the DNA is TGTGCCAGCAGGGTGGAAGGCCCTCATCAGCCCCAGCATTCT. Translating gives CASRVEGPHQPQHS.

This clonotype showed up many times. This chain uses TRBV4-2 with TRBJ2-7, with unresolved D. From germline, CDR1 is LGHNA and CDR2 YNFKEQ. This CDR3 has 13 residues. V lost 0 bases, J lost 5 bases, and 8 bases lay in between. The CDR3 is CASSQERWDEQYF. The DNA of the CDR3 is TGTGCCAGCAGCCAAGAAAGGTGGGACGAGCAGTACTTC.

The CDR3 sequence is CASSLGLAGEAGELFF. For the CDR3, the DNA is TGTGCCAGCAGCTTAGGACTAGCGGGAGAGGCCGGGGAGCTGTTTTTT. V is TRBV7-9 and J is TRBJ2-2, with 12 bases lining up with TRBD2. V gave up 1 base and J gave up 6 bases; unmatched junction bases: 3. Germline V gives CDR1 SEHNR, CDR2 FQNEAQ (reference sequence). CDR3 length: 16 residues.

Many counts were recorded for this clonotype. The chain joins TRBV4-1 to TRBJ2-3, with TRBD1 matching 9 bases. The CDR3 runs to 15 residues. Looked up from germline, CDR1 is MGHRA and CDR2 is YSYEKL. V shed 6 bases, J shed 4 bases, and the junction held 8 bases outside the gene matches. The CDR3 nucleotides are TGCGCCAGCAGGCCCGGGACAGGGTCCGCAGATACGCAGTATTTT. It specifies CASRPGTGSADTQYF.

Turning to this clonotype: Possible read error: a much larger clone is one base away. The CDR3 ends on some other residue instead of the conserved phenylalanine or tryptophan, so this is likely a read error. This CDR3 reads CASSVAGLAGNNEQFL. CDR3 coding DNA: TGTGCCAGCAGCGTGGCGGGACTAGCGGGCAACAATGAGCAGTTCCTC. The V call is TRBV9, the J call TRBJ2-1; 12 nucleotides agree with TRBD2. The CDR3 spans 16 residues. Germline V gene data show CDR1 as SGDLS and CDR2 as YYNGEE. V lost 2 bases and J lost 5; bases outside the gene matches: 5.

This clonotype showed up just a few times. One junction end does not reproduce the germline sequence, and a read error may be involved. The gene calls are TRBV5-3 and TRBJ1-3, with unresolved D. TRBV5-3 is given ORF status, its function remaining uncertain. The CDR3 is 16 amino acids. The CDR3 DNA reads TGTGCCAGCAGCTTGGTGGCGGGAGTGGTTGGAAACACCATATATTTT. Translation gives CASSLVAGVVGNTIYF.

This clonotype was recorded many times. The chain combines TRBV6-5 with TRBJ2-7; 7 nucleotides line up with TRBD1. This CDR3 has 17 amino acids. V gave up 0 bases and J gave up 0 bases; unmatched junction bases: 8. The germline V gene encodes CDR1 MNHEY and CDR2 SVGAGI. CDR3 bases: TGTGCCAGCAGTTACTCGAGTAACGGACAGGTCTCCTACGAGCAGTACTTC. This translates into CASSYSSNGQVSYEQYF.

This clonotype was detected many times. The chain carries TRBV7-6 and TRBJ2-3; D remains ambiguous. CDR1 and CDR2 from the germline V gene are SGHVS and FNYEAQ. V lost 6 bases, J lost 0 bases, and 13 bases lay in between. The CDR3 contains 15 residues. In DNA form, the CDR3 reads TGTGCCAGCAGACACACCAGCGCCAGCACAGATACGCAGTATTTT. This sequence encodes CASRHTSASTDTQYF. Full variable domain (rest looked up from reference TRBV7-6 and TRBJ2-3): GAGVSQSPRYKVTKRGQDVALRCDPISGHVSLYWYRQALGQGPEFLTYFNYEAQQDKSGLPNDRFSAERPEGSISTLTIQRTEQRDSAMYRCASRHTSASTDTQYFGPGTRLTVL.

V usage is TRBV14 and J usage is TRBJ2-7; no definite D call. Germline lookup yields CDR1 SGHDN and CDR2 FVKESK. Between the trimmed V and J ends, which lost 2 bases and 6 bases, there was a span of 11 bases. The CDR3 runs 13 residues. CDR3 loop: CASSQLILVEQYF. CDR3 in DNA: TGTGCCAGCAGCCAACTTATCCTCGTCGAGCAGTACTTC.

In the case of this clonotype: Given a much more abundant clone one base away, this may be a read error. V usage is TRBV13 and J usage is TRBJ2-4, with 8 nucleotides matching TRBD1. The CDR3 length is 16 residues. CDR1 and CDR2 from the germline V gene are PRHDT and FYEKMQ (reference sequence). V dropped 1 base and J dropped 5; count of bases not matched to a gene: 7. The CDR3 DNA reads TGTGCCAGCAGCTTAGTGCCCGGGACAGGCCAAAACATTCAGTACTTC. This sequence encodes CASSLVPGTGQNIQYF.

V and J are TRBV5-6 and TRBJ1-1; D remains ambiguous. The germline CDR1 and CDR2 sequences are SGHDT and YYEEEE. Trimming stripped 5 bases from V and 0 bases from J, with 11 bases between. The CDR3 extends over 14 amino acids. CDR3 residues: CASSLTTMNTEAFF. The DNA for the CDR3 is TGTGCCAGCAGTCTGACTACGATGAACACTGAAGCTTTCTTT.